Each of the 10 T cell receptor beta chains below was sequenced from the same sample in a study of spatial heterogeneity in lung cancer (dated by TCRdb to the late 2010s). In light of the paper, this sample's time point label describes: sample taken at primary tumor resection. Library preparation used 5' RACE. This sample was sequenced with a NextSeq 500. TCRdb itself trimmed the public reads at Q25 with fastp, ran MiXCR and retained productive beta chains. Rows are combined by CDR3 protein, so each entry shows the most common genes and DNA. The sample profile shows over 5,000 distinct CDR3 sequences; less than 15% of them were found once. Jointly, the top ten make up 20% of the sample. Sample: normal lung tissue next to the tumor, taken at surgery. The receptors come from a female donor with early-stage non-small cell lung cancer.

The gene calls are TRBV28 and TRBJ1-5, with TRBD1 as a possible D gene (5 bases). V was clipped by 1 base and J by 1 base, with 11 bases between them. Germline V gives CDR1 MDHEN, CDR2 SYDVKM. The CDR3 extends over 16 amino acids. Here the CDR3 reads CASSLYEGTSNQPQHF. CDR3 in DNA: TGTGCCAGCAGTTTATATGAGGGGACGAGCAATCAGCCCCAGCATTTT.

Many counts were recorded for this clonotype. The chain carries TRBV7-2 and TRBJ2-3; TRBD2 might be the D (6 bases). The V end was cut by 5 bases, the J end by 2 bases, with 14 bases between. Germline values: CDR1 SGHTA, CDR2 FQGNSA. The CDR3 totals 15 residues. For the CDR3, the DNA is TGTGCCAGCAGCCGCATGGAGGGGTTCACAGATACGCAGTATTTT. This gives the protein CASSRMEGFTDTQYF.

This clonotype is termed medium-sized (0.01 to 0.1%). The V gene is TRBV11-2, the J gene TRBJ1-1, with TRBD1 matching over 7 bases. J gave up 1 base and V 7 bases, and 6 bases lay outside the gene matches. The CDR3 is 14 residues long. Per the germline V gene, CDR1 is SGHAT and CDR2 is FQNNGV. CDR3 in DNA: TGTGCCAGCACCCCACAGGGGCCGAACACTGAAGCTTTCTTT. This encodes CASTPQGPNTEAFF. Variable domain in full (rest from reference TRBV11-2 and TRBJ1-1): EAGVAQSPRYKIIEKRQSVAFWCNPISGHATLYWYQQILGQGPKLLIQFQNNGVVDDSQLPKDRFSAERLKGVDSTLKIQPAKLEDSAVYLCASTPQGPNTEAFFGQGTRLTVV.

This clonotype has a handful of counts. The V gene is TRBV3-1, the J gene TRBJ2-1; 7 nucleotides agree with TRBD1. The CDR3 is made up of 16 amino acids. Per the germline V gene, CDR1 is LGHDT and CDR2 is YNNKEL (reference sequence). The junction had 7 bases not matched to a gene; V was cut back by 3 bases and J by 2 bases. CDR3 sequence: CASSHPRQGAYNEQFF. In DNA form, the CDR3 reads TGTGCCAGCAGCCACCCCAGACAGGGAGCCTACAATGAGCAGTTCTTC.

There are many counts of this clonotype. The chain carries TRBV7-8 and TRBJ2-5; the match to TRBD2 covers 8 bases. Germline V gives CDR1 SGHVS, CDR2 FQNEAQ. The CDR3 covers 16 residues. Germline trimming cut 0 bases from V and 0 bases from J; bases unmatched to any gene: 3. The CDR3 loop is CASSLALAVYQETQYF. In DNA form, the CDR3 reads TGTGCCAGCAGCTTAGCACTAGCGGTGTACCAAGAGACCCAGTACTTC.

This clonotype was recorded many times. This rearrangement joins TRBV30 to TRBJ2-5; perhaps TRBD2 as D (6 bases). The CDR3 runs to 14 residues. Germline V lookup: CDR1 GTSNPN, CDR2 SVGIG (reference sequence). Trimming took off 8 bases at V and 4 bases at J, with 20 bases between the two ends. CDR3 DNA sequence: TGTGCCCAGAATACAAAGGGAGCGGGAGAGACCCAGTACTTC. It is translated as CAQNTKGAGETQYF.

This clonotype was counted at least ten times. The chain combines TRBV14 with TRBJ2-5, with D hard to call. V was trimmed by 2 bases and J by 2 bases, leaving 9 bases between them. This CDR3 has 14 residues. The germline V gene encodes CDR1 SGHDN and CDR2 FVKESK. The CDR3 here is CASSQLQIQETQYF. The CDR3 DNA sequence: TGTGCCAGCAGCCAACTGCAGATACAAGAGACCCAGTACTTC.

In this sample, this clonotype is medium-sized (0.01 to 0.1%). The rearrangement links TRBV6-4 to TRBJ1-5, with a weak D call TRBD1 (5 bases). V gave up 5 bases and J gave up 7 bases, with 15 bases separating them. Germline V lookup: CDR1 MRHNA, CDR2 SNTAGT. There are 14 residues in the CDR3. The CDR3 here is CASSQSGEGQPQHF. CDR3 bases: TGTGCCAGCAGTCAATCCGGGGAGGGGCAGCCCCAGCATTTT.

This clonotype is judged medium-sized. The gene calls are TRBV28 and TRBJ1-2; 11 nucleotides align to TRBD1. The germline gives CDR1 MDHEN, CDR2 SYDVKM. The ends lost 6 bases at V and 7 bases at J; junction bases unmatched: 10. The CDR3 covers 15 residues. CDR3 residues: CASSSGTGGGRGYTF. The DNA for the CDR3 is TGTGCCAGCAGCTCCGGGACAGGGGGTGGACGTGGCTACACCTTC.

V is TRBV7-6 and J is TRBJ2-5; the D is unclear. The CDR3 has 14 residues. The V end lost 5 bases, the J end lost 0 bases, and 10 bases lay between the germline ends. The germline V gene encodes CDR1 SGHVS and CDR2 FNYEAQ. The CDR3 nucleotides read TGTGCCAGCAGCCCCTCGGGCTACCAAGAGACCCAGTACTTC. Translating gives CASSPSGYQETQYF.